This paragraph reports one T cell receptor beta chain. The target antigen is unknown. The sample is drawn from a study of graft-versus-host responses after intestinal transplantation. Across the whole study: The whole recipient group had anti-thymocyte globulin induction followed by tacrolimus and steroids for two to three years. Whole-study findings and limits: Investigators detected GvH clones in recipient marrow, with some emerging earlier in ileum or blood.

The V end lost 7 bases, the J end lost 6 bases, and 16 bases lay between the germline ends. Per the germline V gene, CDR1 is SNHLY and CDR2 is FYNNEI. The CDR3 length is 14 residues. Some clones are missing from TCRdb's copy, which holds only in-frame ones; the method was immunoSEQ multiplex PCR. The sample gives 55,000 to 85,000 clones, 89% of which show up once; around 2.7% is in the top ten. The input for sequencing was unstimulated CD8+ T cells sorted from spleen or lymph node cells, taken before intestinal transplant. The chain joins TRBV2 to TRBJ2-1; D possibly corresponds to TRBD1 (6 bases). This TCR derives from a human donor who received an intestinal transplant. Here the CDR3 DNA reads TGTGCCAGCAACCCCGACAGGCCTGGCAATGAGCAGTTCTTC. This translates into CASNPDRPGNEQFF.